Sequencing of this TCR beta chain was carried out in a study of T cells in Graves' hyperthyroidism and ophthalmopathy. V lost 3 bases to trimming and J lost 3 bases, with 18 bases between them. Germline values: CDR1 ENHRY, CDR2 SYGVKD. The CDR3 loop spans 16 amino acids. Patients were excluded because of uncontrolled infection, other autoimmune disease, pregnancy or lactation. Thyroid ultrasound, orbital computed tomography, clinical symptoms, and serum thyroxine and TRAb underpinned diagnoses. Ten or more counts support this clonotype. TCR beta CDR3 regions were amplified from RNA. In the first-round RT-PCR of the TCR CDR3, the HTBI primer set was used. TCRdb passed the multiplex PCR reads through MiXCR, listing each CDR3 protein once. The sample contains about 590,000 distinct CDR3 sequences, 15% to 19% of which appear only once.

The receptor was isolated from a woman aged 25 to 45 with Graves' hyperthyroidism. The chain has TRBV10-3 and TRBJ2-7; D gene uncertain. Sequencing input: blood. CDR3 DNA: TGTGCCATCAGTGACCACCGCAGTGGGGTAGACTACGAGCAGTACTTC. Translation gives CAISDHRSGVDYEQYF.